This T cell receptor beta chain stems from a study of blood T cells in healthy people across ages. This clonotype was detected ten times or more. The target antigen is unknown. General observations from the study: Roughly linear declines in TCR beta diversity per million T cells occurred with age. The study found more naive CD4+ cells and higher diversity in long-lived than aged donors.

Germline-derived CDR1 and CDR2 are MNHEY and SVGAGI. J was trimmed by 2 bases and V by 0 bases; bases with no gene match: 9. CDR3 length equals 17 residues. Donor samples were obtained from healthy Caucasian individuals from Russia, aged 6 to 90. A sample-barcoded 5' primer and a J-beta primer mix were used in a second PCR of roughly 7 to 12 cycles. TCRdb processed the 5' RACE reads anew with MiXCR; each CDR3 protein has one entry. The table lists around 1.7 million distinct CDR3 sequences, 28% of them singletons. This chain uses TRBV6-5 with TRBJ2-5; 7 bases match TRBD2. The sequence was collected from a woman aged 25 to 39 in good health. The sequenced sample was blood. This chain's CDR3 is CASSYSQWLAAQETQYF. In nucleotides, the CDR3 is TGTGCCAGCAGTTACTCGCAGTGGCTAGCGGCACAAGAGACCCAGTACTTC.